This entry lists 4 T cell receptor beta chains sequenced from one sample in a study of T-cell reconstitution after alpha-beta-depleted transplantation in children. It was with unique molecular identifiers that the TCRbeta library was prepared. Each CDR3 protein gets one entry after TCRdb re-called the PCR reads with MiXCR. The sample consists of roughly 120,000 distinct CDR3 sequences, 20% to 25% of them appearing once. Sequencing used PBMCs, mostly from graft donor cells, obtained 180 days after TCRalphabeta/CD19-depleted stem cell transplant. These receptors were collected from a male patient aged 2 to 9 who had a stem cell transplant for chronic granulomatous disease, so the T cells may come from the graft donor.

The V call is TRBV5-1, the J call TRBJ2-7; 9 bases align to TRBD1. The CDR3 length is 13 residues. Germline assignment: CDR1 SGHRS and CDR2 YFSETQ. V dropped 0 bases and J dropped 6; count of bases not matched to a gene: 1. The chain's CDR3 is CASSLGGQGEQYF. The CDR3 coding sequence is TGCGCCAGCAGCTTGGGGGGACAGGGCGAGCAGTACTTC.

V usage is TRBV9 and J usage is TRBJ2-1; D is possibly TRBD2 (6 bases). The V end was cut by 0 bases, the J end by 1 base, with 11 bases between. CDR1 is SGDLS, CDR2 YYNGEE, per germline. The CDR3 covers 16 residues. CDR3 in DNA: TGTGCCAGCAGCGTAGGAATGGGACTTTCCTACAATGAGCAGTTCTTC. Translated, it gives CASSVGMGLSYNEQFF.

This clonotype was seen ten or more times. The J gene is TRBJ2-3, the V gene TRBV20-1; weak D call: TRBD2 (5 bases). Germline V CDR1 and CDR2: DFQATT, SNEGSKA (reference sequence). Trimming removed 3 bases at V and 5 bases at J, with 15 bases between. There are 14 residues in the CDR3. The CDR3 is CSASVRDRGDTQYF. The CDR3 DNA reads TGCAGTGCTAGTGTACGGGATCGGGGAGATACGCAGTATTTT.

The CDR3: CSVDVRNTGELFF. The CDR3 DNA reads TGCAGCGTTGATGTCCGGAACACCGGGGAGCTGTTTTTT. This rearrangement joins TRBV29-1 to TRBJ2-2; D not resolved. V dropped 3 bases and J dropped 1 base, with 6 bases sitting between them. Germline V gene lookup returns CDR1 SQVTM and CDR2 ANQGSEA. CDR3 length equals 13 residues.